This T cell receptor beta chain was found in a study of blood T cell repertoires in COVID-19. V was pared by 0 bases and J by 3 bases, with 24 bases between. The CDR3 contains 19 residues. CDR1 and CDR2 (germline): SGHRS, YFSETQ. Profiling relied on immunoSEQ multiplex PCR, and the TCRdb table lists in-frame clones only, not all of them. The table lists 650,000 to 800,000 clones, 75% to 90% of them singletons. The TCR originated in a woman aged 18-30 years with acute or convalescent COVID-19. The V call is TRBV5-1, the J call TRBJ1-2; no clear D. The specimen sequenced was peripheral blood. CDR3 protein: CASSLDPGRTLGGDYGYTF. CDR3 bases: TGCGCCAGCAGCTTGGATCCGGGTAGGACCCTCGGCGGGGACTATGGCTACACCTTC.